This TCR beta chain was recovered during a study of long-term antiretroviral therapy in people with HIV. Study in general: The 2015 immediate-ART recommendation came about a decade after the earliest samples. Regarding the study as a whole: The study collected no data on ART adherence, viral resistance or therapy changes. Clones with expansion before ART led the repertoire at all time points.

Notes on this clone: Its antigen is unknown.

With survey level as its setting, the immunoSEQ assay was v3.0. The assay was immunoSEQ multiplex PCR, and TCRdb's table has in-frame clones only and misses some. This table holds roughly 31,000 clones, approximately 86% found once. The germline V gene has CDR1 SGHKS and CDR2 YYEKEE (reference sequence). The germline V and J ends were trimmed by 4 bases and 5 bases, with 13 bases remaining between them. CDR3 length equals 14 residues. Amounts of 1-10 million cryopreserved PBMC were held in the samples before DNA extraction. Sequencing used unsorted PBMCs, obtained about 5 years before starting antiretroviral therapy. This rearrangement joins TRBV5-5 to TRBJ1-5, with D perhaps matching TRBD1 (6 bases). This clonotype was obtained from a man over 45 with HIV. CDR3 bases: TGTGCCAGCAGCGAAGGGACATTCTATCAGCCCCAGCATTTT. This gives the protein CASSEGTFYQPQHF.